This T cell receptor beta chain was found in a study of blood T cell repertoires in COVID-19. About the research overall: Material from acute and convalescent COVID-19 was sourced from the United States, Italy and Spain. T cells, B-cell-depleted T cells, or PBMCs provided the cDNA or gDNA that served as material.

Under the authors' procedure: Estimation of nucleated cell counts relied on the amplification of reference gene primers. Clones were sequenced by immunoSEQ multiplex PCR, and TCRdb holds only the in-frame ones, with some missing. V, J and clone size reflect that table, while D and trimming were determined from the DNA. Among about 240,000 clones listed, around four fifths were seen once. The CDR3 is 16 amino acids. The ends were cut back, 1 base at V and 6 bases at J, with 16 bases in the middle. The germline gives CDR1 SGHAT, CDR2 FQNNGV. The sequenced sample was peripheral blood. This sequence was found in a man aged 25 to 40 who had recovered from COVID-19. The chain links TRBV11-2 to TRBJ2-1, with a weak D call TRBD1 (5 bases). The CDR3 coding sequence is TGTGCCAGCAGCTTAGGAAGGGGTTGGGCCGGCAATGAGCAGTTCTTC. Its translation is CASSLGRGWAGNEQFF.